This TCR beta chain is from a study of T cells after yellow fever vaccination. Points from the study as a whole: Clonotype sharing between CD4 and CD8 compartments was small. Compared with primary, the secondary response was weaker and peaked at day 5, not 15. Primary-vaccination clones mostly resurfaced post-booster (less than 98% CD4, roughly 90% CD8).

In regard to this clonotype: Its matching antigen is unknown.

The authors made TCR cDNA by 5'RACE template switching, adding a universal primer site and UMIs. TCRdb passed the 5' RACE reads through MiXCR, listing each CDR3 protein once. The table lists 500,000 to 700,000 distinct CDR3 sequences, 15% to 20% of them singletons, with 14% in the top ten. V was clipped by 5 bases and J by 8 bases, with 11 bases between them. The CDR3 is made up of 12 amino acids. Germline lookup yields CDR1 MNHNS and CDR2 SASEGT. The material was PBMCs, obtained 15 days after the yellow fever booster vaccination. The chain is built from TRBV6-1 and TRBJ2-3; D is ambiguous. This TCR was recovered from a man in his thirties or forties who received the YFV17D yellow fever vaccine. The CDR3 loop reads CASSLSASTQYF. Written as DNA, the CDR3 is TGTGCCAGCAGTTTAAGCGCCTCTACGCAGTATTTT.